This TCR beta chain appears in the sequencing data of a study of PD-1 blockade in classical Hodgkin lymphoma. Study-level findings and limits: Complete responders possessed baseline diversity comparable to newly diagnosed patients. Significantly greater TCR diversity emerged by C4D1 in CD4+ cells but not CD8+ cells.

A remark on this clone: The antigen remains undetermined.

Stated time point: cycle 4 day 1 (C4D1), after five to seven weeks of nivolumab. All the patients suffered relapse after autologous stem cell transplantation, and brentuximab vedotin exposure differed. Sequenced by immunoSEQ multiplex PCR; TCRdb stores in-frame clones only, minus some. Here the sample spans some 95,000 clones, approximately 90% being singletons. V was shortened by 4 bases and J by 12 bases, with 15 bases between the two germline ends. The CDR3 is 13 residues long. The V gene's germline CDR1 is LGHNA and CDR2 YSLEER. The receptor comes from a human donor with classical Hodgkin lymphoma. The chain joins TRBV4-3 to TRBJ1-4, with TRBD1 as a possible D gene (5 bases). The sequences come from peripheral blood mononuclear cells (PBMCs), collected before the fourth cycle of nivolumab. As DNA, the CDR3 is TGCGCCAGCAGCCCCGTGATGGCGGGGGAACTGTTTTTT. Protein product: CASSPVMAGELFF.